This TCR beta chain was recorded in a study of T-cell reconstitution after alpha-beta-depleted transplantation in children. The authors prepared the TCRbeta library with unique molecular identifiers. TCRdb recomputed calls from the PCR reads with MiXCR, one row per CDR3 protein. The sample carries roughly 590,000 distinct CDR3 sequences, roughly 17% recorded once. Germline-derived CDR1 and CDR2 are ENHRY and SYGVKD. V gave up 6 bases and J gave up 2 bases, with 10 bases separating them. CDR3 length: 13 amino acids. The input for sequencing was PBMCs from the stem cell graft donor, taken from the stem cell graft. The chain combines TRBV10-3 with TRBJ1-1, with unresolved D. This clonotype was obtained from a human donor who donated a stem cell graft to a child with acute myeloid leukemia. In DNA, the CDR3 is TGTGCCATCAGGCAAAGGGTAAACACTGAAGCTTTCTTT. This codes for CAIRQRVNTEAFF.